This T cell receptor (beta chain) was sequenced for a study of T-cell reconstitution after alpha-beta-depleted transplantation in children. General study results and limits: Reportedly, roughly two months post-transplant, alpha-beta T cells arose from several hundred expanded graft clones.

This clonotype has just a few counts. Its antigen is still unknown. The TCRbeta library was prepared with unique molecular identifiers. TCRdb itself ran the PCR reads through MiXCR, one entry per CDR3 protein. This sample carries 600,000 to 800,000 distinct CDR3 sequences, around 12% of them seen once, and the ten largest clones take 0.79%. CDR1 LNHDA and CDR2 SQIVND come from the germline V gene (reference sequence). V gave up 5 bases and J gave up 2 bases, with 13 bases separating them. CDR3 length equals 14 residues. The material was PBMCs, obtained before TCRalphabeta/CD19-depleted stem cell transplant. The receptor comes from a girl aged 2-10 years with congenital amegakaryocytic thrombocytopenia, due to receive a stem cell transplant. The chain combines TRBV19 with TRBJ2-7, with a weak D call TRBD1 (6 bases). The CDR3 spells CASSLPDRTYEQYF. The DNA for the CDR3 is TGTGCCAGTAGTTTACCCGACAGGACCTACGAGCAGTACTTC.